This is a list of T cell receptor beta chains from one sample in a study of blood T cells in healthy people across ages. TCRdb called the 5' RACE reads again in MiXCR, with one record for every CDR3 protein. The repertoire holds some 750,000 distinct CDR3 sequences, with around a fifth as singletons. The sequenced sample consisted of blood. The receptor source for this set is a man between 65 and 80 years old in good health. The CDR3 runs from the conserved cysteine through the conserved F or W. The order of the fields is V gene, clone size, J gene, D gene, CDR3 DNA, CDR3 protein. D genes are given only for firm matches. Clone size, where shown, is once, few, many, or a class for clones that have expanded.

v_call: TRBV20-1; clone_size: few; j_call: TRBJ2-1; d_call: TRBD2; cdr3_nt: TGCAGTGCGAATTGGGGACTAGCGGGAGGGAGCTCCTACAATGAGCAGTTCTTC; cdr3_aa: CSANWGLAGGSSYNEQFF
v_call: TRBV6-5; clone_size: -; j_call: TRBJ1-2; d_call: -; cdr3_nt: TGTGCCAGCAGTTTCGTCTGGGACGCCGCCTATGGCTACACCTTC; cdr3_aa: CASSFVWDAAYGYTF
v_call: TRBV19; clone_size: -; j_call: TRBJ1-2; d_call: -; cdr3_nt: TGTGCCAGTAACGTGGGCAGAGACGGCTACACCTTC; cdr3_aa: CASNVGRDGYTF
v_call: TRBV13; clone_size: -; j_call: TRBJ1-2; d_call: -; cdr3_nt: TGTGCCAGCAGCCCGCCCGGAGAATGGGGTGGCTACACCTTC; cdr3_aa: CASSPPGEWGGYTF
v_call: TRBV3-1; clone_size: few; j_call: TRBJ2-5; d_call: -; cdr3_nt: TGTGCCAGCAGCCAAGCGTTCCAAGAGACCCAGTACTTC; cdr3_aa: CASSQAFQETQYF
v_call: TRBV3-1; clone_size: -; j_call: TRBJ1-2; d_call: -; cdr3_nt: TGTGCCAGCACTTCCGGACCCTATGGCTACACCTTC; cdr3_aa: CASTSGPYGYTF
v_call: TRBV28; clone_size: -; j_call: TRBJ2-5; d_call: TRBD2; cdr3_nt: TGTGCCAGCAGCAACCGAGCGGGAGCTCAAGAGACCCAGTACTTC; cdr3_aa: CASSNRAGAQETQYF
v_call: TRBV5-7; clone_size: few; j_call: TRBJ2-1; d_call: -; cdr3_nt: TGTGCCAGCAGCTTCGATCGGGGCAGTTCAAAGCTCTTC; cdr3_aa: CASSFDRGSSKLF
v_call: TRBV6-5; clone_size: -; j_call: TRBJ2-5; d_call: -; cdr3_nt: TGTGCCAGCAGAAGACAGGACCCCCGGGGGACCCAGTACTTC; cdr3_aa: CASRRQDPRGTQYF
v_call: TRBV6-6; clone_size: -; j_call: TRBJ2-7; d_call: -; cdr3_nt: TGTGCCAGCAAGCAGGAATTCGGCGAGCAGTACTTC; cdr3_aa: CASKQEFGEQYF
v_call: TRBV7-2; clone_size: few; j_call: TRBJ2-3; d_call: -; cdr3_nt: TGTGCCAGCAGCGGGGGACCGGCAAGCACAGATACGCAGTATTTT; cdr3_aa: CASSGGPASTDTQYF
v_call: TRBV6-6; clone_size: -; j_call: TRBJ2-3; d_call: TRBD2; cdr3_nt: TGTGCCAGCAGCGGCGCACTAGCGGGAGAGGGAGATACGCAGTATTTT; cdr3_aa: CASSGALAGEGDTQYF
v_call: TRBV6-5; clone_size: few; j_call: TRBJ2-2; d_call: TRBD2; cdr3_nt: TGTGCCAGCAGTTTCGGACTAGCTGGCGGGGAGCTGTTTTTT; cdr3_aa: CASSFGLAGGELFF
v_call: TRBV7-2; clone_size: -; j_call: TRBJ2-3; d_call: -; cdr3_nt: TGTGCCAGCAGCGCCCGGGCGAGCGGCGCTAGCACAGATACGCAGTATTTT; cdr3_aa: CASSARASGASTDTQYF
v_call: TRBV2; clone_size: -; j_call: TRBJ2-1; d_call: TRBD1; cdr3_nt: TGTGCCAGCACCGTACAGGGGGCTAGCTCCTACAATGAGCAGTTCTTC; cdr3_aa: CASTVQGASSYNEQFF
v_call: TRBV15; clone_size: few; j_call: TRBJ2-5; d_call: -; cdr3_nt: TGTGCCACCAGCCGAGGCACTACACAAGAGACCCAGTACTTC; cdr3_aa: CATSRGTTQETQYF
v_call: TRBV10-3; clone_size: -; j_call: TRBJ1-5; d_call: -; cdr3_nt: TGTGCCATCAGGGAACAGGTAGTGAAGCCCCAGCATTTT; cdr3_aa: CAIREQVVKPQHF
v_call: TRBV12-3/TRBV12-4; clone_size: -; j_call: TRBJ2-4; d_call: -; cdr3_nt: TGTGCCAGCAGTTTAGAGGGCGGAGGAAAAAACATTCAGTACTTC; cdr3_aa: CASSLEGGGKNIQYF
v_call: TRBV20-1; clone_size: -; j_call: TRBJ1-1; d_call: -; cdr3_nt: TGCAGTGCTAGGGAATTTGACACGAACACTGAAGCTTTCTTT; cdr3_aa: CSAREFDTNTEAFF
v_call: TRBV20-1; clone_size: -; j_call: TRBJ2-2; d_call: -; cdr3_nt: TGCAGTGCCAGAAAGGACACCGGGGAGCTGTTTTTT; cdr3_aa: CSARKDTGELFF
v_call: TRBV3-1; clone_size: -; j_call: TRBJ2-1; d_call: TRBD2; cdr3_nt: TGTGCCAGCAGCCACGTTTCGCGGGAGGGTTTTCAATTCTTC; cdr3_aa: CASSHVSREGFQFF
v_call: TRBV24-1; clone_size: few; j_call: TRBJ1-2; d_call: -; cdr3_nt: TGTGCCACCAGCAAACAGGAGGGCTATGGCTACACCTTC; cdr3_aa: CATSKQEGYGYTF
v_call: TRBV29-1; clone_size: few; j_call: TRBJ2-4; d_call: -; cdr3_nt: TGCAGCGGCCAGGGGAGGGAAAACATTCAGTACTTC; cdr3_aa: CSGQGRENIQYF
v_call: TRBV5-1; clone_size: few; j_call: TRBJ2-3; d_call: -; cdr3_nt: TGCGCCAGCAGCTTGGACAGCCAAAGCACAGATACGCAGTATTTT; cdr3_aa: CASSLDSQSTDTQYF
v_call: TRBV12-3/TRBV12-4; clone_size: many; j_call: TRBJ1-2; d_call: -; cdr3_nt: TGTGCCAGCGTCCCCTCGTGGGGGTCCAACTATGGCTACACCTTC; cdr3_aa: CASVPSWGSNYGYTF
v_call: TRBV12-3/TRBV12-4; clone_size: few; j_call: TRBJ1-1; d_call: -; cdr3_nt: TGTGCGATTAAACCCGAAGCTTTCTTT; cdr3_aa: CAIKPEAFF
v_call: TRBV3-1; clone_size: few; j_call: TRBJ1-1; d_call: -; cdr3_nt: TGTGCCAGCAGCCAAGGGCCAGGAACACTGAAAGCTTTCTTT; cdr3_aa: CASSQGPGTLKAFF
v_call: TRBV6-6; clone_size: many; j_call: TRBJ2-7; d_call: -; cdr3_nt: TGTGCCAGCAGAGCGGAGGGCTACGAGCAGTACTTC; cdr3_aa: CASRAEGYEQYF
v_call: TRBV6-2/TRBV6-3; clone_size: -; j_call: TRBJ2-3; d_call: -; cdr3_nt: TGTGCCAGCAGTTACTCAGGCCTCGACACAGATACGCAGTATTTT; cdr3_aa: CASSYSGLDTDTQYF
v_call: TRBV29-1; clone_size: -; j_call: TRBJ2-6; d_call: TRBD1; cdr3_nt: TGCAGCGTGGTCCACAGGGGGCGTACCCCTGGGGCCAACGTCCTGACTTTC; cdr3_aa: CSVVHRGRTPGANVLTF
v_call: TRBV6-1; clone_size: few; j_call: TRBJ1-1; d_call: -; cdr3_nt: TGTGCCAGCCTCAGGACTCGAGACACTGAAGCTTTCTTT; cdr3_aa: CASLRTRDTEAFF
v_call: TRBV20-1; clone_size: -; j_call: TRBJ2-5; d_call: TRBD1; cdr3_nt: TGCAGTGCTAGATTCCGACAGGGAACTAAGGAGACCCAGTACTTC; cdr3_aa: CSARFRQGTKETQYF